A single sample gave rise to the 29 T cell receptor beta chains below, sequenced in a study of beta chain features in type 1 diabetes. These TCRs are of unknown antigen specificity. The study reverse transcribed the entire isolated RNA, so it sequenced expressed TCRB transcripts. Sequencing was performed with immunoSEQ multiplex PCR; in TCRdb, only in-frame clones are kept and a portion is missing. The table records 150,000 to 200,000 clones, under 9.5% of them present only once. General study points: Type 1 diabetes patients had moderately but significantly shorter TCRB CDR3s in all four CD4+ subsets.

The sequenced sample was central memory CD4+ T cells from blood. The receptors were gathered from a young man with type 1 diabetes.

This clone showed up many times. V gene TRBV4-3 combines with J gene TRBJ1-1, with D perhaps matching TRBD1 (5 bases). Germline V gene sequence: CDR1 LGHNA, CDR2 YSLEER. The CDR3 has 13 residues. Trimming removed 1 base at V and 6 bases at J, with 9 bases between. This CDR3 reads CASSQAVRAEAFF. CDR3 coding DNA: TGCGCCAGCAGCCAAGCCGTCAGGGCTGAAGCTTTCTTT.

The chain recombines TRBV30 with TRBJ2-5; no firm D call. Germline V gene lookup returns CDR1 GTSNPN and CDR2 SVGIG (reference sequence). This CDR3 spans 14 amino acids. The V end lost 0 bases, the J end lost 5 bases, and 13 bases lay between the germline ends. Written as DNA, the CDR3 is TGTGCCTGGAGTGTGAGTCGGCTGGGCGAGACCCAGTACTTC. Translating it yields CAWSVSRLGETQYF.

The J gene is TRBJ2-1, the V gene TRBV7-2; D unresolved. The V and J ends lost 4 bases and 7 bases respectively, with 11 bases between them. This CDR3 is built from 13 residues. Germline assignment: CDR1 SGHTA and CDR2 FQGNSA. Here the CDR3 reads CASSSTRENEQFF. DNA of the CDR3: TGTGCCAGCAGCTCCACCCGAGAAAATGAGCAGTTCTTC.

This clone was seen more than once but under ten times. The chain carries TRBV18 and TRBJ1-5; D unresolved. The CDR3 is 15 amino acids. Between the trimmed V and J ends, which lost 2 bases and 1 base, there was a span of 9 bases. CDR1 KGHSH and CDR2 LQKENI come from the germline V gene. This chain's CDR3 is CASSPEAGSNQPQHF. The CDR3 nucleotides read TGTGCCAGCTCACCAGAAGCGGGGAGCAATCAGCCCCAGCATTTT. Looking up the rest from reference TRBV18 and TRBJ1-5 gives the full variable domain: NAGVMQNPRHLVRRRGQEARLRCSPMKGHSHVYWYRQLPEEGLKFMVYLQKENIIDESGMPKERFSAEFPKEGPSILRIQQVVRGDSAAYFCASSPEAGSNQPQHFGDGTRLSIL.

Only a few counts were recorded for this clone. V is TRBV18 and J is TRBJ2-5; 7 bases agree with TRBD1. The length of the CDR3 is 15 residues. Germline CDR1 is KGHSH and CDR2 is LQKENI. Trimming cost V 1 base and J 5 bases; bases outside gene matches: 7. As DNA, the CDR3 is TGTGCCAGCTCACCACGGACAGGACCCGGGGAGACCCAGTACTTC. It encodes CASSPRTGPGETQYF.

This clone occurred a few times. The chain couples TRBV5-1 to TRBJ2-5; 10 positions agree with TRBD2. The V segment lost 5 bases and the J segment 3 bases; nucleotides outside the gene matches: 4. The CDR3 spans 14 residues. Germline values: CDR1 SGHRS, CDR2 YFSETQ. The DNA of the CDR3 is TGCGCCAGCAGGTATCTAGCGGGGGAAGAGACCCAGTACTTC. It translates to CASRYLAGEETQYF.

Only a few counts were recorded for this clone. The chain couples TRBV18 to TRBJ2-3; 8 bases map to TRBD1. CDR1 and CDR2 (germline): KGHSH, LQKENI. The CDR3 contains 15 residues. With 2 bases clipped from V and 2 bases from J, the junction kept 3 bases outside the gene matches. The CDR3 region is CASSPGTGPTDTQYF. CDR3 sequence (DNA): TGTGCCAGCTCACCAGGGACAGGACCCACAGATACGCAGTATTTT.

The table lists this clone with a few counts. The CDR3: CAWSPGGAGKLFF. CDR3 coding DNA: TGTGCCTGGAGCCCAGGGGGCGCCGGAAAACTGTTTTTT. The V call is TRBV30, the J call TRBJ1-4, with 8 bases fitting TRBD1. There are 13 residues in the CDR3. V shed 3 bases and J 10 bases; nucleotides not matched to a gene: 7. Germline loops: CDR1 GTSNPN, CDR2 SVGIG (reference sequence).

This clone has ten or more counts. V gene TRBV30 combines with J gene TRBJ1-1; D not certain. The CDR3 runs to 13 residues. With 0 bases removed from V and 6 bases from J, the gap between germline ends came to 11 bases. Per the germline V gene, CDR1 is GTSNPN and CDR2 is SVGIG (reference sequence). CDR3 nucleotide sequence: TGTGCCTGGAGTGTACCCGGGTGGCCTGAAGCTTTCTTT. Translated: CAWSVPGWPEAFF.

Only a few counts were recorded for this clone. The V call is TRBV28, the J call TRBJ2-7; D gene unclear. CDR3 length equals 12 residues. CDR1 and CDR2 from the germline V gene are MDHEN and SYDVKM. V lost 3 bases, J lost 3 bases, and 6 bases lay in between. This CDR3 is CASSFQNYEQYF. As DNA, the CDR3 is TGTGCCAGCAGTTTCCAGAACTACGAGCAGTACTTC.

This clone was detected only a few times. The CDR3 DNA is TGTGCCAGCAGCTCGGTCACGGGGGCAGATACGCAGTATTTT. It specifies CASSSVTGADTQYF. The rearrangement links TRBV11-2 to TRBJ2-3, with a tentative D call TRBD2 (6 bases). V was trimmed by 4 bases and J by 4 bases, leaving 12 bases between them. This CDR3 has 14 residues. Germline lookup yields CDR1 SGHAT and CDR2 FQNNGV.

This clone was detected a few times. The chain uses TRBV4-3 and TRBJ1-3, with a possible D match to TRBD1 (5 bases). CDR3 length: 15 amino acids. Trimming pared 4 bases from V and 4 bases from J, leaving 14 bases between. Germline CDR1 and CDR2: LGHNA and YSLEER. In DNA, the CDR3 is TGCGCCAGCAGCCCAACAGCGGGGGACGGAAACACCATATATTTT. It translates to CASSPTAGDGNTIYF.

This sequence joins TRBV21-1 and TRBJ2-2; TRBD1 is the table's D call and was not checked against the DNA. TRBV21-1 is a documented pseudogene. The CDR3 contains 16 residues. In DNA, the CDR3 is TGTGCCAGCAGCAAAGCCGGCAGGGGGACCACCGGGGAGCTGTTTTTT. Its protein is CASSKAGRGTTGELFF.

The V and J genes are TRBV19 and TRBJ2-5; TRBD2 aligns across 8 bases. With V trimmed by 2 bases and J by 5 bases, 10 bases remained unmatched. The CDR3 contains 16 residues. In germline, CDR1 is LNHDA, CDR2 SQIVND (reference sequence). CDR3 region: CASSILDGRAVETQYF. The DNA for the CDR3 is TGTGCCAGTAGTATACTGGACGGGAGGGCCGTCGAGACCCAGTACTTC. The variable domain in full, completed from reference TRBV19 and TRBJ2-5, reads DGGITQSPKYLFRKEGQNVTLSCEQNLNHDAMYWYRQDPGQGLRLIYYSQIVNDFQKGDIAEGYSVSREKKESFPLTVTSAQKNPTAFYLCASSILDGRAVETQYFGPGTRLLVL.

The chain joins TRBV7-2 to TRBJ1-5; no clear D gene. The V end lost 2 bases, the J end lost 5 bases, and 7 bases lay between the germline ends. Germline lookup yields CDR1 SGHTA and CDR2 FQGNSA. This CDR3 is 13 amino acids long. CDR3 sequence reads: CASSLSQDQPQHF. The CDR3 bases are TGTGCCAGCAGCTTATCACAAGATCAGCCCCAGCATTTT.

This clone occurred a few times. This chain joins TRBV2 and TRBJ2-5, with 7 positions matching TRBD1. Germline CDR1 reads SNHLY; CDR2 reads FYNNEI. CDR3 length equals 16 residues. V shed 0 bases, J shed 4 bases, and the junction held 8 bases outside the gene matches. CDR3 bases: TGTGCCAGCAGTGAAGCGCTTCAGGCAGGGGGAGAGACCCAGTACTTC. Its translation is CASSEALQAGGETQYF.

There are a few counts of this clone. The chain carries TRBV5-1 and TRBJ1-2; 9 positions agree with TRBD1. V was pared by 4 bases and J by 8 bases, with 6 bases of the junction left unmatched. This CDR3 has 13 residues. Germline CDR1 and CDR2: SGHRS and YFSETQ. The CDR3 loop is CASSASGTGGYTF. The CDR3 DNA sequence: TGCGCCAGCAGCGCATCCGGGACAGGGGGCTACACCTTC.

This clone showed up just a few times. The chain carries TRBV28 and TRBJ1-2, with 7 bases identical to TRBD1. V lost 11 bases, J lost 8 bases, and 11 bases stayed unmatched. Germline V gives CDR1 MDHEN, CDR2 SYDVKM. There are 12 residues in the CDR3. CDR3 region: CAVGQAIMGYTF. The CDR3 coding sequence is TGTGCCGTTGGACAGGCGATAATGGGCTACACCTTC.

This clone was seen only a few times. V is TRBV6-1 and J is TRBJ1-5; TRBD1 aligns across 8 bases. The CDR3 totals 16 residues. The V segment lost 6 bases and the J segment 4 bases; nucleotides outside the gene matches: 11. CDR1 and CDR2 (germline): MNHNS, SASEGT. The CDR3 DNA is TGTGCCAGCAGGGAAATGGCAGGGGGCGCGAATCAGCCCCAGCATTTT. Its translation: CASREMAGGANQPQHF.

This clone appeared many times. The chain joins TRBV7-2 to TRBJ1-5; D uncertain. The CDR3 is 14 amino acids. The V end was cut by 1 base, the J end by 6 bases, with 10 bases between. Germline V gives CDR1 SGHTA, CDR2 FQGNSA. CDR3 protein: CASSLETGIQPQHF. The DNA for the CDR3 is TGTGCCAGCAGCTTAGAGACGGGGATTCAGCCCCAGCATTTT.

The table lists this clone with a few counts. The chain employs TRBV2 and TRBJ2-3, with 8 bases fitting TRBD2. Germline V gives CDR1 SNHLY, CDR2 FYNNEI. This CDR3 contains 15 residues. V lost 6 bases to trimming and J lost 5 bases; unmatched junction nucleotides: 10. The CDR3 nucleotides are TGTGCCAGCAGCGGAGCCCTACGGGGGGGAGATACGCAGTATTTT. Its translation is CASSGALRGGDTQYF.

This clone was counted a few times. This chain links TRBV27 with TRBJ2-1; 7 nucleotides agree with TRBD1. This CDR3 is 15 amino acids long. Germline V CDR1 and CDR2: MNHEY, SMNVEV (reference sequence). V was clipped by 4 bases and J by 9 bases; unmatched bases: 12. CDR3 residues: CASSSTGADGVEQFF. The CDR3 DNA sequence: TGTGCCAGCAGTTCCACAGGGGCCGACGGTGTTGAGCAGTTCTTC.

The chain employs TRBV25-1 and TRBJ2-1, with 13 bases lining up with TRBD2. The germline CDR1 and CDR2 sequences are MGHDK and SYGVNS. CDR3 size: 15 residues. The junction had 3 bases not matched to a gene; V was cut back by 3 bases and J by 7 bases. The CDR3 loop reads CASSDWTSGSNEQFF. CDR3 bases: TGTGCCAGCAGTGATTGGACTAGCGGGAGTAATGAGCAGTTCTTC.

This clone has only a few counts. V and J are TRBV7-2 and TRBJ1-5; possibly TRBD1 for D (6 bases). V was trimmed by 5 bases and J by 6 bases, leaving 20 bases between them. Germline CDR1 is SGHTA and CDR2 is FQGNSA. The CDR3 runs to 16 residues. The CDR3 protein is CASSPSSTGSGQPQHF. DNA for the CDR3: TGTGCCAGCAGCCCAAGCTCCACAGGGAGTGGTCAGCCCCAGCATTTT.

This sequence joins TRBV28 and TRBJ2-7; 7 bases agree with TRBD2. This CDR3 has 11 residues. Germline CDR1 MDHEN, CDR2 SYDVKM. V gave up 8 bases and J gave up 7 bases; unmatched junction bases: 5. CDR3 in DNA: TGTGCCAGCGCGGGAGTCAGGGAGCAGTACTTC. Its protein is CASAGVREQYF.

At least ten counts were recorded for this clone. This chain joins TRBV18 and TRBJ2-7, with 7 bases matching TRBD2. CDR3 size: 14 residues. Unmatched junction bases numbered 7, after V lost 6 bases and J lost 2 bases. Germline V gene data show CDR1 as KGHSH and CDR2 as LQKENI. CDR3 in amino acids: CASSATSRTYEQYF. CDR3 DNA: TGTGCCAGCTCGGCGACTAGCAGGACCTACGAGCAGTACTTC.

This clone was found a few times. CDR3 region: CATEDRPQETQYF. In DNA, the CDR3 is TGTGCCACCGAGGACAGGCCCCAAGAGACCCAGTACTTC. The chain employs TRBV10-3 and TRBJ2-5; 7 bases fit TRBD1. Trimming removed 10 bases from V and 1 base from J; junction bases left unmatched: 6. Germline V gene lookup returns CDR1 ENHRY and CDR2 SYGVKD. The CDR3 has 13 residues.

The table lists this clone with a few counts. V gene TRBV28 combines with J gene TRBJ2-1, with D perhaps matching TRBD2 (5 bases). CDR3 length equals 13 residues. Trimming stripped 10 bases from V and 5 bases from J, with 15 bases between. Germline V lookup: CDR1 MDHEN, CDR2 SYDVKM. CDR3 region: CATFLRDHNEQFF. In nucleotides, the CDR3 is TGTGCCACTTTTCTCCGGGATCACAATGAGCAGTTCTTC.

The genes are TRBV7-9 and TRBJ2-3, with TRBD2 matching 7 bases. CDR1 and CDR2 (germline): SEHNR, FQNEAQ (reference sequence). CDR3 length equals 13 residues. The trim removed 7 bases at V and 3 bases at J, leaving 4 bases unmatched. The CDR3 protein is CASTWGGTDTQYF. The DNA of the CDR3 is TGTGCCAGCACCTGGGGGGGGACAGATACGCAGTATTTT. The complete variable domain, with remaining parts taken from reference TRBV7-9 and TRBJ2-3, reads DTGVSQNPRHKITKRGQNVTFRCDPISEHNRLYWYRQTLGQGPEFLTYFQNEAQLEKSRLLSDRFSAERPKGSFSTLEIQRTEQGDSAMYLCASTWGGTDTQYFGPGTRLTVL.